A selection of T cell receptor beta chains follows, all from one sample in a study of post-analysis software for immune sequencing data. MiXCR was run by TCRdb on the PCR reads, yielding one entry per CDR3 protein. This sample has hundreds of thousands of distinct CDR3 sequences, with approximately 37% found just once. The sequencing input was blood. The source of these receptors is a girl aged 2 to 9 with multiple sclerosis. CDR3s include the opening cysteine and the closing phenylalanine or tryptophan. D genes are given only for firm matches. Only part of the rows carry a size: once, few, many, or a class if the clone is expanded.

J: TRBJ2-3; size: -; V: TRBV28; D: TRBD1; DNA: TGTGCCAGCATAATCCCGGGACAGGGAGATACGCAGTATTTT; CDR3: CASIIPGQGDTQYF
J: TRBJ1-4; size: -; V: TRBV20-1; D: -; DNA: TGCAGTGCTAGTTCCCCCCCGTTTGATGAAAAACTGTTTTTT; CDR3: CSASSPPFDEKLFF
J: TRBJ2-1; size: -; V: TRBV28; D: TRBD2; DNA: TGTGCCAGCAGTGCCGCTACTAGCGGGAGTTGGCATGAGCAGTTCTTC; CDR3: CASSAATSGSWHEQFF
J: TRBJ2-4; size: few; V: TRBV28; D: -; DNA: TGTGCCAGCAGTTTCCAAAACATTCAGTACTTC; CDR3: CASSFQNIQYF
J: TRBJ1-4; size: -; V: TRBV6-1; D: -; DNA: TGTGCCAGCAGTAGGAGGTGGGGAGAAAAACTGTTTTTT; CDR3: CASSRRWGEKLFF
J: TRBJ2-7; size: -; V: TRBV27; D: -; DNA: TGTGCCAGCAGTTTGACGGCTAGCTCCTACGAGCAGTACTTC; CDR3: CASSLTASSYEQYF
J: TRBJ2-5; size: -; V: TRBV29-1; D: TRBD2; DNA: TGCAGCGTTGAAGATCGCGGGGGTCCGAGGGAGACCCAGTACTTC; CDR3: CSVEDRGGPRETQYF
J: TRBJ1-2; size: -; V: TRBV4-1; D: -; DNA: TGCGCCAGCAGCCAAGTTCTAGGATCTAACTATGGCTACACCTTC; CDR3: CASSQVLGSNYGYTF
J: TRBJ2-5; size: many; V: TRBV29-1; D: TRBD2; DNA: TGCAGCGTGATCCTAGCGGGAGCAGGAGAGACCCAGTACTTC; CDR3: CSVILAGAGETQYF
J: TRBJ1-6; size: few; V: TRBV12-5; D: TRBD1; DNA: TGTGCTAGTGGTTTGGTACTGGGACAGGGCTATTCACCCCTCCACTTT; CDR3: CASGLVLGQGYSPLHF
J: TRBJ1-4; size: few; V: TRBV19; D: -; DNA: TGTGCCAGTAGTATCAGTTATGAAAAACTGTTTTTT; CDR3: CASSISYEKLFF
J: TRBJ2-5; size: few; V: TRBV10-1; D: -; DNA: TGCGCCAAAACGAGGGCAGGGAAGGGGTACCAAGAGACCCAGTACTTC; CDR3: CAKTRAGKGYQETQYF
J: TRBJ2-5; size: few; V: TRBV28; D: TRBD2; DNA: TGTGCCAGCAGTTTCCCGACTAGCGGGCGAGAGACCCAGTACTTC; CDR3: CASSFPTSGRETQYF
J: TRBJ2-5; size: few; V: TRBV6-1; D: TRBD2; DNA: TGTGCCAGCAGCGGCCTCCCGACTAGCGGGGGAGAGACCCAGTACTTC; CDR3: CASSGLPTSGGETQYF
J: TRBJ2-5; size: -; V: TRBV20-1; D: -; DNA: TGCAGTGCTAGAGATAGGTCAGGGCGGAGGCCGGAGGAGACCCAGTACTTC; CDR3: CSARDRSGRRPEETQYF
J: TRBJ2-5; size: -; V: TRBV11-2; D: TRBD2; DNA: TGTGCCAGCAGCTTAGGCCGGCGACTAGCGAAAGAGACCCAGTACTTC; CDR3: CASSLGRRLAKETQYF
J: TRBJ2-1; size: -; V: TRBV7-6; D: -; DNA: TGTGCCAGCAGCCCAATCCCCGCCGTCACCTACAATGAGCAGTTCTTC; CDR3: CASSPIPAVTYNEQFF
J: TRBJ2-7; size: few; V: TRBV13; D: -; DNA: TGTGCCAGCAGCCCTCGAGGGACCACCCTAAGCGAGCAGTACTTC; CDR3: CASSPRGTTLSEQYF
J: TRBJ2-1; size: few; V: TRBV6-6; D: -; DNA: TGTGCCAGCAGTTCAAGATTAGGGGGGCCCTACAATGAGCAGTTCTTC; CDR3: CASSSRLGGPYNEQFF
J: TRBJ1-1; size: -; V: TRBV12-3/TRBV12-4; D: -; DNA: TGTGCCAGCAGCCTCAGGACAGCCGACTTCGAAGCTTTCTTT; CDR3: CASSLRTADFEAFF
J: TRBJ2-7; size: -; V: TRBV5-1; D: TRBD2; DNA: TGCGCCAGCAGTTCCCCGGAGTTTAGCGGGGGCCCCAACTCCTACGAGCAGTACTTC; CDR3: CASSSPEFSGGPNSYEQYF
J: TRBJ1-2; size: -; V: TRBV20-1; D: -; DNA: TGCAGTGCCCTGGCGGTGATAGGGAGCTATGGCTACACCTTC; CDR3: CSALAVIGSYGYTF
J: TRBJ2-7; size: -; V: TRBV24-1; D: -; DNA: TGTGCCACCAGGCCTTCTATCTTCGGTCTAGTATTCGGCGAGCAGTACTTC; CDR3: CATRPSIFGLVFGEQYF
J: TRBJ2-1; size: -; V: TRBV10-3; D: TRBD2; DNA: TGTGCCATCAGTGGGTCCGGGACTAGCGGGGCATACAATGAGCAGTTCTTC; CDR3: CAISGSGTSGAYNEQFF
J: TRBJ2-1; size: -; V: TRBV7-2; D: -; DNA: TGTGCCAGCAGCTTAGCGTTCAGGGTCTATGAGCAGTTCTTC; CDR3: CASSLAFRVYEQFF
J: TRBJ2-7; size: -; V: TRBV28; D: TRBD1; DNA: TGTGCCAGCACCAACCCCCGGGACAGGGTCGATCACGAGCAGTACTTC; CDR3: CASTNPRDRVDHEQYF
J: TRBJ1-6; size: -; V: TRBV7-2; D: TRBD1; DNA: TGTGCCAGCAGCTTGACAGGGACCAATTCACCCCTCCACTTT; CDR3: CASSLTGTNSPLHF
J: TRBJ1-1; size: few; V: TRBV12-3/TRBV12-4; D: -; DNA: TGTGCCAGCAGTTTCTCCCTCTTCCTTATGAACACTGAAGCTTTCTTT; CDR3: CASSFSLFLMNTEAFF
J: TRBJ1-2; size: -; V: TRBV4-3; D: -; DNA: TGCGCCAGCAGCCAAGATCAAAGGGAGCTTAACTATGGCTACACCTTC; CDR3: CASSQDQRELNYGYTF
J: TRBJ2-7; size: few; V: TRBV7-2; D: -; DNA: TGTGCCAGCAGCTTAATCGGCAATGAGCAGTACTTC; CDR3: CASSLIGNEQYF
J: TRBJ2-7; size: -; V: TRBV7-6; D: TRBD1; DNA: TGTGCCAGCAGCAGTGACAGGGGATGGTCCTACGAGCAGTACTTC; CDR3: CASSSDRGWSYEQYF
J: TRBJ2-1; size: few; V: TRBV11-2; D: TRBD2; DNA: TGTGCCAGCAGCTTAGGACTTAGCGGGAGCTACAATGAGCAGTTCTTC; CDR3: CASSLGLSGSYNEQFF
J: TRBJ1-1; size: -; V: TRBV28; D: TRBD1; DNA: TGTGTCAGCAGTATATTACAGGGGGTGGTCGAAGCTTTCTTT; CDR3: CVSSILQGVVEAFF
J: TRBJ2-3; size: -; V: TRBV5-1; D: TRBD1; DNA: TGCGCCAGCAGCTCGGGACAGCCACCCGATACGCAGTATTTT; CDR3: CASSSGQPPDTQYF
J: TRBJ2-3; size: -; V: TRBV6-5; D: TRBD1; DNA: TGTGCCAGCAGTTATCACTCCCCCGGGACAGGGGTTCGGGTGGATACGCAGTATTTT; CDR3: CASSYHSPGTGVRVDTQYF
J: TRBJ1-5; size: -; V: TRBV2; D: -; DNA: TGTGCCAGCATGCGGGCAGTGGGGAGCGCGGAGCAGCCCCAGCATTTT; CDR3: CASMRAVGSAEQPQHF
J: TRBJ2-1; size: -; V: TRBV4-1; D: -; DNA: TGCGCCAGCAGCCAGGAGAGGGAGAAGAAGCAGTTCTTC; CDR3: CASSQEREKKQFF
J: TRBJ2-1; size: -; V: TRBV7-7; D: -; DNA: TGTGCCAGCAGCCCCACGGGTCTGTGGGTCGGTGAGCAGTTCTTC; CDR3: CASSPTGLWVGEQFF
J: TRBJ2-7; size: few; V: TRBV9; D: TRBD1; DNA: TGTGCCAGCAGCGTAGAACAGGGGGGCGAGCAGTACTTC; CDR3: CASSVEQGGEQYF
J: TRBJ2-5; size: few; V: TRBV20-1; D: TRBD2; DNA: TGCAGTGCTAGTATACGGGAGGGGGAGACCCAGTACTTC; CDR3: CSASIREGETQYF
J: TRBJ2-7; size: -; V: TRBV20-1; D: TRBD1; DNA: TGCAGTGCTTACCGGACAGGGAAATACGAGCAGTACTTC; CDR3: CSAYRTGKYEQYF
J: TRBJ2-2; size: -; V: TRBV6-6; D: -; DNA: TGTGCCAGCAGTTACTCTCGACGGAACACCGGGGAGCTGTTTTTT; CDR3: CASSYSRRNTGELFF
J: TRBJ2-1; size: few; V: TRBV5-1; D: TRBD1; DNA: TGCGCCAGCAGCGGGAGGACAGGGGCAAATGAGCAGTTCTTC; CDR3: CASSGRTGANEQFF
J: TRBJ2-3; size: -; V: TRBV29-1; D: TRBD2; DNA: TGCAGCATCAAGCGGGACTCTAGCACAGATACGCAGTATTTT; CDR3: CSIKRDSSTDTQYF
J: TRBJ2-5; size: -; V: TRBV6-6; D: -; DNA: TGTGCCAGCACCTATAACCGGCAGGCTGGGGGAGAGACCCAGTACTTC; CDR3: CASTYNRQAGGETQYF